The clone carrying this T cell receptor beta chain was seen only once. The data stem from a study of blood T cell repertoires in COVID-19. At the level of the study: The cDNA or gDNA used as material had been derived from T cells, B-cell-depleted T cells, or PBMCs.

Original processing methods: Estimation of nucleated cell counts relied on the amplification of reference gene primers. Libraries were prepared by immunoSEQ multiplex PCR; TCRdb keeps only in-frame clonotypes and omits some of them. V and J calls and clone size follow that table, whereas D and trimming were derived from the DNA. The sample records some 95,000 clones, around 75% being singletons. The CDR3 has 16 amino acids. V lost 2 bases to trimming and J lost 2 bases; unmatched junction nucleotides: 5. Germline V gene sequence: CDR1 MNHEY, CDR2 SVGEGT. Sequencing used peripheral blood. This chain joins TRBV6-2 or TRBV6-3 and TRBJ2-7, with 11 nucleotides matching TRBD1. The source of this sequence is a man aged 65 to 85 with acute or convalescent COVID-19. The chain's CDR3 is CASSYVGTGGPYEQYF. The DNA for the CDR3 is TGTGCCAGCAGTTACGTAGGGACAGGGGGACCCTACGAGCAGTACTTC.